The present T cell receptor (beta chain) was sequenced within a study of CD8 T cells in ankylosing spondylitis. Study-level findings and limits: What seemed typical of ankylosing spondylitis blood was a TCR beta motif built from several highly homologous variants. Within matched ankylosing spondylitis synovial fluid, disease-linked clones were reportedly significantly enriched. Before this, some motif variants had been reported in reactive arthritis synovial fluid and blood.

Quantitative barcoded 5'-RACE was used to prepare TCR beta libraries. In TCRdb, the 5' RACE reads were re-called with MiXCR into one record per CDR3 protein. The sample contains some 800,000 distinct CDR3 sequences, roughly 10% of which appear only once. As concerns this clonotype: Antigen unknown.

V dropped 5 bases and J dropped 6; count of bases not matched to a gene: 4. The CDR3 length is 14 residues. Germline values: CDR1 SQVTM, CDR2 ANQGSEA. Sequences were obtained from blood, either unsorted or a sorted T cell fraction (not recorded which). The TCR sequence derives from a male donor with ankylosing spondylitis. V is TRBV29-1 and J is TRBJ2-1, with 13 bases that match TRBD2. The CDR3 DNA reads TGCAGCGTTAGGACTAGCGGGAGCATCAATGAGCAGTTCTTC. It translates to CSVRTSGSINEQFF.